This TCR beta chain was identified during a study of shared clonotypes between healthy human individuals. Points on this clone: The antigen is undetermined.

The CDR3 is 15 residues long. Germline assignment: CDR1 SGHKS and CDR2 YYEKEE (reference sequence). With 1 base clipped from V and 2 bases from J, the junction kept 5 bases outside the gene matches. Study outcomes and limitations: Inspection by rarefaction showed sorted-subset sequencing to be incomplete despite large depth.

Generated by immunoSEQ multiplex PCR, the TCRdb table keeps only in-frame clones and is missing some. The sample has fewer than 1.8 million clones; approximately 98.5% are singletons. The genes are TRBV5-5 and TRBJ2-7, with 8 bases identical to TRBD1. Sequencing input: naive CD4+ T cells sorted from blood. The subset here: CD45RA+ positively selected. The source of this sequence is a man in his thirties or forties in good health. This chain's CDR3 is CASSLIRTGTYEQYF. In DNA, the CDR3 is TGTGCCAGCAGCTTGATCCGGACAGGGACCTACGAGCAGTACTTC.